These 10 T cell receptor beta chains were all obtained from the same sample, sequenced in a study of blood T cell repertoires in COVID-19. The assay was immunoSEQ multiplex PCR, and TCRdb's table has in-frame clones only and misses some. This table holds roughly 380,000 clones, about 85% found once. Sequencing input: peripheral blood. The source is a woman aged 18-29 years with acute or convalescent COVID-19.

The chain combines TRBV14 with TRBJ2-7; 10 positions match TRBD1. The germline V gene encodes CDR1 SGHDN and CDR2 FVKESK. V shed 3 bases, J shed 4 bases, and the junction held 12 bases outside the gene matches. The CDR3 spans 17 residues. CDR3 amino acids: CASSQETGGAPQYEQYF. For the CDR3, the DNA is TGTGCCAGCAGCCAGGAGACAGGGGGCGCCCCCCAATACGAGCAGTACTTC.

This chain links TRBV6-5 with TRBJ1-4; D call uncertain. Trimming cost V 8 bases and J 4 bases, with 11 bases left between them. The CDR3 contains 13 residues. The germline gives CDR1 MNHEY, CDR2 SVGAGI. The CDR3 DNA sequence: TGTGCCAGCGGCGCGGGGTTTAATGAAAAACTGTTTTTT. Translation: CASGAGFNEKLFF.

In this sample, this clone turned up a few times. The CDR3 spells CASSPIGNTGELFF. The CDR3 coding sequence is TGTGCCAGCAGCCCCATCGGGAATACCGGGGAGCTGTTTTTT. V usage is TRBV11-3 and J usage is TRBJ2-2; perhaps TRBD2 as D (5 bases). V was trimmed by 5 bases and J by 5 bases, leaving 12 bases between them. CDR3 length: 14 residues. Germline V gene sequence: CDR1 SGHNT, CDR2 YENEEA.

This clone was recorded a few times. The chain employs TRBV5-8 and TRBJ1-2, with 7 bases identical to TRBD1. J gave up 5 bases and V 6 bases, and 13 bases lay outside the gene matches. The germline gives CDR1 SGHTS, CDR2 YDEGEE. The CDR3 totals 15 residues. Here the CDR3 reads CASIFVGGLPYGYTF. The CDR3 DNA reads as TGTGCCAGCATCTTCGTAGGGGGCCTACCGTATGGCTACACCTTC.

Only one count was recorded for this clone. J is TRBJ1-5 and V is TRBV6-5, with D perhaps matching TRBD1 (6 bases). There are 15 residues in the CDR3. The V and J ends lost 6 bases and 9 bases respectively, with 21 bases between them. CDR1 MNHEY and CDR2 SVGAGI come from the germline V gene. CDR3 amino acids: CASSPEGGAGSPQHF. CDR3 DNA: TGTGCCAGCAGCCCCGAGGGGGGGGCCGGGTCGCCCCAGCATTTT.

V usage is TRBV7-9 and J usage is TRBJ1-2; D not resolved. Germline V gene lookup returns CDR1 SEHNR and CDR2 FQNEAQ (reference sequence). V lost 5 bases and J 4 bases, leaving 17 bases between the germline ends. There are 15 residues in the CDR3. The CDR3 bases are TGTGCCAGCAGCCCTCAGGCGACCTTGGGCTATGGCTACACCTTC. Its protein is CASSPQATLGYGYTF.

The chain carries TRBV19 and TRBJ1-1, with D unresolved. CDR1 and CDR2 from the germline V gene are LNHDA and SQIVND (reference sequence). The CDR3 covers 12 residues. V lost 8 bases and J 1 base, leaving 8 bases between the germline ends. The CDR3 region has the DNA TGTGCCAGTTCTTACGGGAACACTGAAGCTTTCTTT. Protein product: CASSYGNTEAFF. Using reference TRBV19 and TRBJ1-1 for the parts outside the CDR3, the full variable domain is DGGITQSPKYLFRKEGQNVTLSCEQNLNHDAMYWYRQDPGQGLRLIYYSQIVNDFQKGDIAEGYSVSREKKESFPLTVTSAQKNPTAFYLCASSYGNTEAFFGQGTRLTVV.

This clone came up a few times. The chain links TRBV7-9 to TRBJ1-1; 7 nucleotides match TRBD1. CDR1 and CDR2 from the germline V gene are SEHNR and FQNEAQ (reference sequence). J lost 12 bases, V lost 3 bases, and 16 bases had no gene match. The CDR3 extends over 15 amino acids. CDR3 sequence (DNA): TGTGCCAGCAGCTTTCTATCGAACGGACAGGTAGGGACTTTCTTT. Translating it yields CASSFLSNGQVGTFF. Combining the CDR3 with reference TRBV7-9 and TRBJ1-1 gives the whole variable domain DTGVSQNPRHKITKRGQNVTFRCDPISEHNRLYWYRQTLGQGPEFLTYFQNEAQLEKSRLLSDRFSAERPKGSFSTLEIQRTEQGDSAMYLCASSFLSNGQVGTFFGQGTRLTVV.

The chain is built from TRBV27 and TRBJ2-2; no clear D gene. The CDR3 is 15 residues long. V lost 2 bases, J lost 2 bases, and 9 bases lay in between. Germline CDR1 MNHEY, CDR2 SMNVEV (reference sequence). CDR3 loop: CASSLEPTNTGELFF. The CDR3, as DNA: TGTGCCAGCAGTTTAGAGCCGACTAACACCGGGGAGCTGTTTTTT.

The chain joins TRBV6-1 to TRBJ1-5; unclear D gene. Trimming stripped 2 bases from V and 3 bases from J, with 17 bases between. Germline values: CDR1 MNHNS, CDR2 SASEGT. This CDR3 comprises 17 residues. This CDR3 is CASSEWVPREDNQPQHF. For the CDR3, the DNA is TGTGCCAGCAGTGAATGGGTCCCTCGGGAGGACAATCAGCCCCAGCATTTT.